The 15 T cell receptor beta chains below all came from one sample that was sequenced in a study of OX40 agonist ivuxolimab in advanced cancers. Clones were sequenced by immunoSEQ multiplex PCR, and TCRdb holds only the in-frame ones, with some missing. The sample has just over 90,000 clones, 92% seen once. The specimen comprised CD4+ or CD8+ T cells sorted from blood, sampled in a trial of the OX40 agonist ivuxolimab. All receptors derive from an adult with an advanced solid tumor such as melanoma, head and neck, liver or kidney cancer.

This chain uses TRBV19 with TRBJ2-5, with unresolved D. Germline lookup yields CDR1 LNHDA and CDR2 SQIVND (reference sequence). The germline V and J ends were trimmed by 0 bases and 5 bases, with 7 bases remaining between them. The CDR3 length is 13 residues. The CDR3 nucleotides read TGTGCCAGTAGTATAGATTTTTCGGAGACCCAGTACTTC. Translating gives CASSIDFSETQYF.

V usage is TRBV27 and J usage is TRBJ1-4; D may be TRBD1 (6 bases). The V end was cut by 2 bases, the J end by 7 bases, with 14 bases between. The germline gives CDR1 MNHEY, CDR2 SMNVEV (reference sequence). This CDR3 is 15 amino acids long. The CDR3 sequence: CASSLMGGAGEKLFF. The CDR3 region has the DNA TGTGCCAGCAGTTTAATGGGGGGGGCGGGTGAAAAACTGTTTTTT.

This chain links TRBV6-5 with TRBJ1-5; 11 bases map to TRBD1. The CDR3 spans 14 residues. The germline V gene encodes CDR1 MNHEY and CDR2 SVGAGI. Losses at the gene ends were 5 bases for V and 6 bases for J; bases not matched to a gene: 3. This CDR3 reads CASSNGQGAQPQHF. The CDR3 DNA sequence: TGTGCCAGCAGTAACGGACAGGGGGCTCAGCCCCAGCATTTT.

The chain joins TRBV5-6 to TRBJ2-7, with D tentatively TRBD1 (9 bases). Germline CDR1 SGHDT, CDR2 YYEEEE. The CDR3 has 17 amino acids. Trimming took 4 bases from V and 7 from J, leaving 27 bases between them. The CDR3 loop is CASSPGGPGQGGGEQYF. The CDR3 nucleotides read TGTGCCAGCAGCCCGGGGGGGCCGGGACAGGGAGGCGGGGAGCAGTACTTC.

The rearrangement links TRBV15 to TRBJ1-2; tentative D call: TRBD1 (6 bases). Trimming removed 7 bases from V and 1 base from J, with 19 bases in between. This CDR3 is built from 16 residues. Germline CDR1 LNHNV, CDR2 YYDKDF (reference sequence). The CDR3 nucleotides read TGTGCCACCACCCCGGGGGCCACGAGGAATAACTATGGCTACACCTTC. It specifies CATTPGATRNNYGYTF.

The rearrangement uses TRBV5-4 and TRBJ1-2; no firm D call. Germline CDR1 reads SGHNT; CDR2 reads YYREEE (reference sequence). CDR3 length: 13 residues. Trimming removed 4 bases from V and 6 bases from J, with 13 bases in between. CDR3: CASSPGPGDGYTF. In DNA, the CDR3 is TGTGCCAGCAGCCCAGGACCTGGGGATGGCTACACCTTC.

V and J are TRBV7-9 and TRBJ2-1, with no clear D. This CDR3 contains 11 residues. The V and J ends lost 1 base and 10 bases respectively, with 5 bases between them. Per germline, CDR1 SEHNR and CDR2 FQNEAQ (reference sequence). Here the CDR3 DNA reads TGTGCCAGCAGCTTAGAGGAAGAGCAGTTCTTC. Translated, it gives CASSLEEEQFF. The variable domain in full, completed from reference TRBV7-9 and TRBJ2-1, reads DTGVSQNPRHKITKRGQNVTFRCDPISEHNRLYWYRQTLGQGPEFLTYFQNEAQLEKSRLLSDRFSAERPKGSFSTLEIQRTEQGDSAMYLCASSLEEEQFFGPGTRLTVL.

Here the CDR3 reads CASSVDLNTIYF. The CDR3 DNA follows: TGTGCCAGCAGCGTAGACCTAAACACCATATATTTT. J is TRBJ1-3 and V is TRBV9, with D uncertain. V was pared by 0 bases and J by 6 bases, with 4 bases between. This CDR3 comprises 12 residues. CDR1 and CDR2 from the germline V gene are SGDLS and YYNGEE.

As concerns this clone: The junction does not match germline at one end; this may be a read error. The chain links TRBV7-2 to TRBJ2-1; 9 bases align to TRBD2. CDR1 and CDR2 from the germline V gene are SGHTA and FQGNSA. This CDR3 has 15 residues. The CDR3 is CASSERAGGGYSVVF. The DNA for the CDR3 is TGTGCCAGCAGTGAGAGAGCGGGGGGCGGGTACTCCGTCGTCTTC. Filled out from reference TRBV7-2 and TRBJ2-1, the complete variable domain reads GAGVSQSPSNKVTEKGKDVELRCDPISGHTALYWYRQSLGQGLEFLIYFQGNSAPDKSGLPSDRFSAERTGGSVSTLTIQRTQQEDSAVYLCASSERAGGGYSVVFGPGTRLTVL.

The rearrangement uses TRBV5-6 and TRBJ1-1; D might be TRBD1 (5 bases). Trimming removed 3 bases from V and 0 bases from J, with 12 bases in between. Germline V CDR1 and CDR2: SGHDT, YYEEEE. The CDR3 covers 15 residues. CDR3 bases: TGTGCCAGCAGCTGGCGGTTAGGGGTGAACACTGAAGCTTTCTTT. The encoded protein is CASSWRLGVNTEAFF.

The chain links TRBV7-9 to TRBJ2-7; no firm D call. CDR1 SEHNR and CDR2 FQNEAQ come from the germline V gene (reference sequence). V gave up 2 bases and J gave up 6 bases, with 5 bases separating them. This CDR3 spans 11 amino acids. The CDR3 loop is CASSLSSEQYF. CDR3 coding DNA: TGTGCCAGCAGCTTAAGTTCCGAGCAGTACTTC.

The V gene is TRBV5-6, the J gene TRBJ2-1; TRBD2 matches at 11 bases. The CDR3 loop spans 16 amino acids. CDR1 is SGHDT and CDR2 is YYEEEE in the germline V gene. J gave up 4 bases and V 3 bases, and 6 bases lay outside the gene matches. Here the CDR3 DNA reads TGTGCCAGCAGCTCATCACTAGCGGGGGATTACAATGAGCAGTTCTTC. Translated, it gives CASSSSLAGDYNEQFF.

J is TRBJ2-2 and V is TRBV6-5, with 10 bases identical to TRBD1. The CDR3 has 15 residues. In germline, CDR1 is MNHEY, CDR2 SVGAGI. The V and J ends lost 4 bases and 7 bases, in that order; junction bases with no gene match: 6. CDR3 sequence: CASSWTGGFDGELFF. CDR3 nucleotide sequence: TGTGCCAGCAGTTGGACAGGGGGGTTTGACGGGGAGCTGTTTTTT.

There are a few counts of this clone. The chain joins TRBV27 to TRBJ1-2; 9 nucleotides line up with TRBD1. Losses at the gene ends were 5 bases for V and 6 bases for J; bases not matched to a gene: 7. Germline CDR1 MNHEY, CDR2 SMNVEV (reference sequence). This CDR3 contains 14 residues. This CDR3 is CASSPWTGVDGYTF. CDR3 DNA sequence: TGTGCCAGCAGTCCCTGGACAGGGGTTGATGGCTACACCTTC.

The rearrangement links TRBV6-5 to TRBJ1-2; TRBD1 might be the D (5 bases). This CDR3 has 13 residues. Per germline, CDR1 MNHEY and CDR2 SVGAGI. Trimming cost V 10 bases and J 8 bases, with 20 bases left between them. CDR3 sequence reads: CATLGEARWGYTF. The CDR3 region has the DNA TGTGCCACCCTGGGGGAGGCGAGGTGGGGCTACACCTTC.